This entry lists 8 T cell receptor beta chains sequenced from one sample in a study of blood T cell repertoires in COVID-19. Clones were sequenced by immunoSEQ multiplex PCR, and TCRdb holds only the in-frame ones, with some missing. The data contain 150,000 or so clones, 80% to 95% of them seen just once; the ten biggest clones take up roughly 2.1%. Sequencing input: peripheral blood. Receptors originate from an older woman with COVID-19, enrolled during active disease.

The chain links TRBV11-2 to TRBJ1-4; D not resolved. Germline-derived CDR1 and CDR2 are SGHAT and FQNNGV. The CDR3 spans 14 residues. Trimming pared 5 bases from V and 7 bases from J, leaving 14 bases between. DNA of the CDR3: TGTGCCAGCAGCCTAGGGCGGGCAGCTGAAAAACTGTTTTTT. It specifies CASSLGRAAEKLFF.

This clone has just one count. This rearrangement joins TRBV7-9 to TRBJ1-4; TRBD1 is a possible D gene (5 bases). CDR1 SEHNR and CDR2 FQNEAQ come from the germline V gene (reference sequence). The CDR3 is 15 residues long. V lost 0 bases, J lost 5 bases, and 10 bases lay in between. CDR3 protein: CASSLAGTENEKLFF. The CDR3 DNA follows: TGTGCCAGCAGCTTAGCAGGGACTGAGAATGAAAAACTGTTTTTT.

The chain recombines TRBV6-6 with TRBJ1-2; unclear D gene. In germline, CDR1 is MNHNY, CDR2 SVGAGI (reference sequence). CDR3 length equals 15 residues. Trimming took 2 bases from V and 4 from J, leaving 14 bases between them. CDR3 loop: CASSYPRLGAYGYTF. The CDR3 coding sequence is TGTGCCAGCAGTTACCCTCGTTTGGGAGCCTATGGCTACACCTTC.

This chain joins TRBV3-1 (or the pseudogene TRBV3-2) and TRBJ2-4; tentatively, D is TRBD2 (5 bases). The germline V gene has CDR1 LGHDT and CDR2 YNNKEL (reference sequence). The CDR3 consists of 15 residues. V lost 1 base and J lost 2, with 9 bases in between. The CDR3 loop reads CASSQVPSTKNIQYF. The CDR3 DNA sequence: TGTGCCAGCAGCCAAGTACCTAGCACCAAAAACATTCAGTACTTC.

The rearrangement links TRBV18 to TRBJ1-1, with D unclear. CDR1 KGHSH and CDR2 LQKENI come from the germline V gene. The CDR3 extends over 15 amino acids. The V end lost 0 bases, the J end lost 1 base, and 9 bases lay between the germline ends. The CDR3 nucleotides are TGTGCCAGCTCACCACCGGGCAGAACGAACACTGAAGCTTTCTTT. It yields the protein CASSPPGRTNTEAFF.

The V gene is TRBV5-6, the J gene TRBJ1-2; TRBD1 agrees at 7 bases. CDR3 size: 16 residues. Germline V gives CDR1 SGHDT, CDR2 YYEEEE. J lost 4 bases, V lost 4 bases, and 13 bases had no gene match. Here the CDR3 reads CASSLSDRAASYGYTF. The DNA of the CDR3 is TGTGCCAGCAGCCTAAGCGACAGGGCAGCTTCCTATGGCTACACCTTC.

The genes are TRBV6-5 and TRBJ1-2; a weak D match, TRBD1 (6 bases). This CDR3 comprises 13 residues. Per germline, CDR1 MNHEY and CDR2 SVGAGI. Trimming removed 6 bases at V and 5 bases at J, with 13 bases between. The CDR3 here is CASRAQGKYGYTF. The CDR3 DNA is TGTGCCAGCAGGGCCCAGGGGAAGTATGGCTACACCTTC.

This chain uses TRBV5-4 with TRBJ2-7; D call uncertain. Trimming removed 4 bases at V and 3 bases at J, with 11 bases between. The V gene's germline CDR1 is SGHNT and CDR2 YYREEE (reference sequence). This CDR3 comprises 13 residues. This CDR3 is CASSIGEDYEQYF. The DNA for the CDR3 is TGTGCCAGCAGCATTGGAGAGGACTACGAGCAGTACTTC.